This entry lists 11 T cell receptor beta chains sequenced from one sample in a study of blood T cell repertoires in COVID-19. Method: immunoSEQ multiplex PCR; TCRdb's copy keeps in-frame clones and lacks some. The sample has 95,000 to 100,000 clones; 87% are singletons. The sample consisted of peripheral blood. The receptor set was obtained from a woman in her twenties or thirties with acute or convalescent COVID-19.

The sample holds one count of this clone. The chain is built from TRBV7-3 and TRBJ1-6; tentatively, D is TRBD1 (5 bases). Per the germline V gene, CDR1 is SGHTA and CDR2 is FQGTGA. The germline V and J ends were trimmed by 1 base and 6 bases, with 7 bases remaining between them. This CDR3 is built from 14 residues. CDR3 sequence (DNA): TGTGCCAGCAGCTTAATCGGGGGTAATTCACCCCTCCACTTT. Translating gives CASSLIGGNSPLHF.

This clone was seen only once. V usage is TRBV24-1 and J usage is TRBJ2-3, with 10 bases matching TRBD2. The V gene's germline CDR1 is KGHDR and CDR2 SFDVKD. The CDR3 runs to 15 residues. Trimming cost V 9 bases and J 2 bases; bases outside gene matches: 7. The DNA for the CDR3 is TGTGCCACCTCGGGAGCGGGGGGGGTCACAGATACGCAGTATTTT. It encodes CATSGAGGVTDTQYF.

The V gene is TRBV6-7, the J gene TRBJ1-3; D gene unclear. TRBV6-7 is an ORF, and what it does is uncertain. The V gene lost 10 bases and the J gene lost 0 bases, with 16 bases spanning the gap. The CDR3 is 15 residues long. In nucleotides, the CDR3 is TGTGCCATCGTCGCGAGGGCGGTCTCTGGAAACACCATATATTTT. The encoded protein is CAIVARAVSGNTIYF.

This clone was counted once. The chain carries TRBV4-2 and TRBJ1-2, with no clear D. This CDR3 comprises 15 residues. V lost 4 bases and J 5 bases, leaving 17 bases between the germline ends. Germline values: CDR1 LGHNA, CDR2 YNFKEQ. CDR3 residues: CASSPRSTDPYGYTF. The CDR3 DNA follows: TGTGCCAGCAGCCCCCGCAGCACAGACCCTTATGGCTACACCTTC.

The CDR3 DNA reads as TGTGCCAGCAGCTCCCGGGACAGGGCGAGAGATACGCAGTATTTT. Protein product: CASSSRDRARDTQYF. The J gene is TRBJ2-3, the V gene TRBV5-8; TRBD1 agrees at 9 bases. The junction had 7 bases not matched to a gene; V was cut back by 3 bases and J by 5 bases. CDR3 size: 15 residues. The germline V gene encodes CDR1 SGHTS and CDR2 YDEGEE.

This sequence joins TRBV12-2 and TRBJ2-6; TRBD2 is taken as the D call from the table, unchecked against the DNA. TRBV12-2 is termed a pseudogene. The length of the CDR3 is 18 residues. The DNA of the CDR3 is TGTGCAAGTCGCGTCCCAGAACCGGGGGTAGCAGGGGCCAACGTCCTGACTTTC. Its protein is CASRVPEPGVAGANVLTF.

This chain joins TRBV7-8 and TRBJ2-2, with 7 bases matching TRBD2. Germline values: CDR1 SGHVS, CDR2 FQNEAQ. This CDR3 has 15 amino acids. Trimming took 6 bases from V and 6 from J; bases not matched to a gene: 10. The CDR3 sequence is CASRTGGGVSGELFF. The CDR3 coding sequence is TGTGCCAGCAGGACTGGGGGGGGAGTCTCCGGGGAGCTGTTTTTT.

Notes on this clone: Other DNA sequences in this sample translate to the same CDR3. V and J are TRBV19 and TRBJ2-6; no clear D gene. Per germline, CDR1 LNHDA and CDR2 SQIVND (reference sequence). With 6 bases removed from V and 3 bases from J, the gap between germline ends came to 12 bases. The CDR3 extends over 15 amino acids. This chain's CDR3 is CASRRQAYGANVLTF. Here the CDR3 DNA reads TGTGCCAGTAGGAGGCAAGCCTATGGGGCCAACGTCCTGACTTTC.

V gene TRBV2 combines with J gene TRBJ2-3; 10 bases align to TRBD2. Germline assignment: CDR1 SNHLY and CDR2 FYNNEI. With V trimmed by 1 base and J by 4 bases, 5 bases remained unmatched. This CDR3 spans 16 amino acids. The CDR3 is CASSEERGGTADTQYF. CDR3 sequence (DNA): TGTGCCAGCAGTGAAGAGCGGGGGGGCACGGCAGATACGCAGTATTTT.

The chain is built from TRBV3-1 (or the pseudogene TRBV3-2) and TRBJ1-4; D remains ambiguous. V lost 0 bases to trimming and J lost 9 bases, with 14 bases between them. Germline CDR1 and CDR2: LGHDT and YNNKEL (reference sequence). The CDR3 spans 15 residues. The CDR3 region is CASSQEGRPGQKLFF. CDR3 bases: TGTGCCAGCAGCCAAGAGGGGAGACCCGGACAAAAACTGTTTTTT.

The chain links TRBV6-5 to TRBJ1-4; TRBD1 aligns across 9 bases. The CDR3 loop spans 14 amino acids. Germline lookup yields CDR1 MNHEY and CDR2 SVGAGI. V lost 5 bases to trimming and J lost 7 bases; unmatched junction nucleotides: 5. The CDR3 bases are TGTGCCAGCAGTAAACAGGGGGCAGGTGAAAAACTGTTTTTT. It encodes CASSKQGAGEKLFF.